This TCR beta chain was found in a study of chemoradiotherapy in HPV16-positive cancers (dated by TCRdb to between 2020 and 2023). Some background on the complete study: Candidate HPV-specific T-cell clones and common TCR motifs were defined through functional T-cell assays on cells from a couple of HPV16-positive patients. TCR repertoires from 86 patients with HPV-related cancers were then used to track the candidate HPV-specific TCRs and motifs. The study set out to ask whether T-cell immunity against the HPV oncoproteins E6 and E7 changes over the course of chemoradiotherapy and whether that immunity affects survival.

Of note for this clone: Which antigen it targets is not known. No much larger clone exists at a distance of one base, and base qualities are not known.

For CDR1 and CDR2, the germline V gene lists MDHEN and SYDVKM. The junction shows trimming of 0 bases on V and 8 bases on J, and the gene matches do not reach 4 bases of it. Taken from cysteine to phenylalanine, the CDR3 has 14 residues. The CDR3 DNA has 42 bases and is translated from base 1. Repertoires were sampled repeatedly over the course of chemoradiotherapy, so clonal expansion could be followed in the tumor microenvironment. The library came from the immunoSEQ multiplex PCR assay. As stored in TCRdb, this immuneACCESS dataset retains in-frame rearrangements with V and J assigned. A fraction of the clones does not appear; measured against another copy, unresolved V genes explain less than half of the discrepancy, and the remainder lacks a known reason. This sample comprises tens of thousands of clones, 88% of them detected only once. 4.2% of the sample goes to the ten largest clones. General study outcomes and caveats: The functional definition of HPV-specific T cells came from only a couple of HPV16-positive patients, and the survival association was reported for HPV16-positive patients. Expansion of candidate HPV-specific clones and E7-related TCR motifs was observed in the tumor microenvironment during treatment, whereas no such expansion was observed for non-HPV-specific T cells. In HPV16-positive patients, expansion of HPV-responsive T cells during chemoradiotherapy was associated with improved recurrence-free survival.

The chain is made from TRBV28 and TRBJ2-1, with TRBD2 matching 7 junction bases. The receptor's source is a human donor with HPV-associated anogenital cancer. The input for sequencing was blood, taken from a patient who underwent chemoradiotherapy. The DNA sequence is TGTGCCAGCAGTTTATGGGCGGGAGAGGATGAGCAGTTCTTC. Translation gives CASSLWAGEDEQFF.